This entry describes one T cell receptor beta chain. Reverse transcription used roughly 0.5 to 1 ug RNA and random hexamers. Via MiXCR, TCRdb re-called the immunoSEQ multiplex PCR reads, giving one row per CDR3 protein. The repertoire holds hundreds of thousands of distinct CDR3 sequences, with 75% to 90% as singletons. The CDR3 length is 17 residues. Trimming took off 0 bases at V and 0 bases at J, with 13 bases between the two ends. CDR1 is MGHRA and CDR2 is YSYEKL in the germline V gene. Each multiple sclerosis control was a treatment-naive patient with relapsing-remitting disease that was either stable or active. This sample was included in a study of CD8 T cells in Susac syndrome.

The gene calls are TRBV4-1 and TRBJ2-3; D is uncertain. The sequenced sample was CD8+ T cells from PBMCs. This receptor was obtained from a human donor with multiple sclerosis. Here the CDR3 DNA reads TGCGCCAGCAGCCAAGATGACCACGGCTCTAGCACAGATACGCAGTATTTT. Translated: CASSQDDHGSSTDTQYF.